This T cell receptor (beta chain) came from a study of sequential checkpoint blockade in melanoma. The J segment lost 5 bases and the V segment lost 5 bases, leaving 5 bases of the junction unmatched. Germline V gene data show CDR1 as MNHNY and CDR2 as SVGAGI (reference sequence). This CDR3 has 15 amino acids. Clones were read by immunoSEQ multiplex PCR, and TCRdb kept only the in-frame ones, dropping some. The sample contains about 20,000 clones, 65% to 90% of which appear only once. Noted treatment: randomized to nivolumab then ipilimumab (arm A) or the reverse (arm B). DNA-damaging chemotherapy had not been given to any patient beforehand. Sorted cells were live CD3+CD8+, lacking CD19 and CD56, from PBMCs.

This rearrangement joins TRBV6-6 to TRBJ2-1; 11 positions agree with TRBD2. The source material was CD8+ T cells sorted from blood (inferred from file names), sampled from a patient given nivolumab and ipilimumab in sequence. The clonotype comes from a human donor with melanoma. As DNA, the CDR3 is TGTGCCAGCAGTCCGAAGACTAGCGGGAACAATGAGCAGTTCTTC. It specifies CASSPKTSGNNEQFF.